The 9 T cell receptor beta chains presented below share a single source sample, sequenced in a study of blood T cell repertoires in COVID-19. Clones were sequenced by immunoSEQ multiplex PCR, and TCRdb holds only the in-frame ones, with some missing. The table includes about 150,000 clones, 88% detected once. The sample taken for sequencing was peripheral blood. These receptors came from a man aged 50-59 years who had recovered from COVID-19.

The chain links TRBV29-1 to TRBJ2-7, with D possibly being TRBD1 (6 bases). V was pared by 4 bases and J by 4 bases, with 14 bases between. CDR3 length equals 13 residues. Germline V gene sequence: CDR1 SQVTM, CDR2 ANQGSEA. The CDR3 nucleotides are TGCAGCGTTGGTCGAGGGGGTGAGTACGAGCAGTACTTC. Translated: CSVGRGGEYEQYF.

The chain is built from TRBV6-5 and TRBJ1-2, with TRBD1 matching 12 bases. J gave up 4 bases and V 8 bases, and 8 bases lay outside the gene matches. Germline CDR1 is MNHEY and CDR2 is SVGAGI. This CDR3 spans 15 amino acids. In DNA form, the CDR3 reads TGTGCCAGCTTTGGGACAGGGGGCTCCAGCTATGGCTACACCTTC. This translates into CASFGTGGSSYGYTF.

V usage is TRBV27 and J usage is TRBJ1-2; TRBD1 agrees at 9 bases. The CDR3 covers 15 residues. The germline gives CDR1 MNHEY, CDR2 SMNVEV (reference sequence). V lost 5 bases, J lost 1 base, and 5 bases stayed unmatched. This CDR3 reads CASSTGTGLNYGYTF. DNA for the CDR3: TGTGCCAGCAGTACGGGGACAGGGCTTAACTATGGCTACACCTTC.

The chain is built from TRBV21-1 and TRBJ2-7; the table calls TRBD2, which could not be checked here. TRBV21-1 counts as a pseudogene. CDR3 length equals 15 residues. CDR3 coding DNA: TGTGCCAGCAGCAAAGTATCGGCTAGCTCCTACGAGCAGTACTTC. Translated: CASSKVSASSYEQYF.

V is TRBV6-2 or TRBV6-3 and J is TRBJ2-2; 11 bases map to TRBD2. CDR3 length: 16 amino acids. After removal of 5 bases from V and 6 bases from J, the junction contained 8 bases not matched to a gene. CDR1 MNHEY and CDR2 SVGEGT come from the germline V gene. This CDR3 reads CASSLLSSGRPGELFF. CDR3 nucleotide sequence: TGTGCCAGCAGTCTACTCTCTAGCGGGAGGCCCGGGGAGCTGTTTTTT.

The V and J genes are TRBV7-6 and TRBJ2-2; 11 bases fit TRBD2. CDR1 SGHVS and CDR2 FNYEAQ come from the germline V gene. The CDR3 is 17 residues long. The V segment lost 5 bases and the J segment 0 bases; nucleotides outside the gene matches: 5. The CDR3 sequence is CASSRGLAGANTGELFF. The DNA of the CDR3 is TGTGCCAGCAGCCGAGGACTAGCGGGCGCGAACACCGGGGAGCTGTTTTTT.

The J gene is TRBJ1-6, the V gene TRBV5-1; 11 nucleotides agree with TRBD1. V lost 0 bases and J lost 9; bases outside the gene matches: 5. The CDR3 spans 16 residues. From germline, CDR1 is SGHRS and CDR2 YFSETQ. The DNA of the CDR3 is TGCGCCAGCAGCTTGGACCGGGACAGGGGGGCTTCACCCCTCCACTTT. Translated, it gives CASSLDRDRGASPLHF. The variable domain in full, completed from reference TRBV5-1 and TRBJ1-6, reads KAGVTQTPRYLIKTRGQQVTLSCSPISGHRSVSWYQQTPGQGLQFLFEYFSETQRNKGNFPGRFSGRQFSNSRSEMNVSTLELGDSALYLCASSLDRDRGASPLHFGNGTRLTVT.

CDR3 sequence reads: CATSRDAGTSGKTWYTGELFF. The CDR3 DNA is TGTGCCACCAGCAGAGATGCCGGGACTAGCGGGAAAACATGGTACACCGGGGAGCTGTTTTTT. The chain joins TRBV15 to TRBJ2-2, with 13 bases that match TRBD2. The CDR3 runs 21 residues. Germline V gene sequence: CDR1 LNHNV, CDR2 YYDKDF (reference sequence). Trimming removed 0 bases from V and 3 bases from J; junction bases left unmatched: 13.

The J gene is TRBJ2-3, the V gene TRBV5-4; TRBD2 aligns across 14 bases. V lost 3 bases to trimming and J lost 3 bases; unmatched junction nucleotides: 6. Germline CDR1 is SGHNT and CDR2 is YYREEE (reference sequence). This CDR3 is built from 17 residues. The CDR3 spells CASSSGTSGSGTDTQYF. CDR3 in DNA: TGTGCCAGCAGCTCTGGGACTAGCGGGAGTGGGACAGATACGCAGTATTTT.